The 24 T cell receptor beta chains presented below share a single source sample, sequenced in a study of regulatory T cells in long-lasting Graves disease. Both iRepertoire HTBI primers and Arm-PCR of CDR3 regions were used to build the TCR beta libraries. TCRdb reprocessed the multiplex PCR reads via MiXCR and lists one record per CDR3 protein. The profile shows fewer than 500,000 distinct CDR3 sequences, 15% to 20% of them singletons. The time point is: newly diagnosed GD, antithyroid drugs for less than 3 months. Isolated PBMC RNA provided the starting material for the TCR library. This sample was shared with a second study, whose subject was T cells in Graves' hyperthyroidism and ophthalmopathy.

The sequenced sample was peripheral blood mononuclear cells (PBMCs), obtained at new diagnosis, from a patient treated with antithyroid drugs. The receptor source for this set is a man in his forties with Graves disease.

There are a few counts of this clonotype. The chain employs TRBV18 and TRBJ2-4, with a weak D call TRBD2 (6 bases). The V gene lost 2 bases and the J gene lost 0 bases, with 14 bases spanning the gap. Germline lookup yields CDR1 KGHSH and CDR2 LQKENI. This CDR3 comprises 17 residues. The CDR3 bases are TGTGCCAGCTCACCATTAGCGGACGGGAGAGCCAAAAACATTCAGTACTTC. As protein: CASSPLADGRAKNIQYF.

The chain joins TRBV19 to TRBJ2-2, with 7 bases fitting TRBD2. Germline V gene sequence: CDR1 LNHDA, CDR2 SQIVND (reference sequence). The CDR3 totals 14 residues. With 4 bases clipped from V and 5 bases from J, the junction kept 4 bases outside the gene matches. The CDR3 DNA reads as TGTGCCAGTAGTACGGCGGGAGCAACCGGGGAGCTGTTTTTT. Its translation: CASSTAGATGELFF.

This clonotype was seen repeatedly, ten times or more. The chain links TRBV28 to TRBJ2-7; tentative D call: TRBD1 (5 bases). This CDR3 comprises 16 residues. V was trimmed by 1 base and J by 6 bases, leaving 19 bases between them. Germline V gene data show CDR1 as MDHEN and CDR2 as SYDVKM. CDR3 residues: CASSLLGAGLVSEQYF. DNA of the CDR3: TGTGCCAGCAGTTTATTAGGGGCAGGTCTGGTCAGCGAGCAGTACTTC.

The table lists this clonotype with many counts. V and J are TRBV28 and TRBJ1-2; possibly TRBD1 for D (5 bases). Germline values: CDR1 MDHEN, CDR2 SYDVKM. V was cut by 8 bases and J by 3 bases, with 10 bases left in between. The CDR3 consists of 12 residues. CDR3: CASLDRYYGYTF. CDR3 in DNA: TGTGCCAGCCTAGACAGATACTATGGCTACACCTTC.

Only a few counts were recorded for this clonotype. J is TRBJ2-2 and V is TRBV27, with 7 bases lining up with TRBD2. The germline CDR1 and CDR2 sequences are MNHEY and SMNVEV (reference sequence). Trimming removed 6 bases from V and 1 base from J; junction bases left unmatched: 5. CDR3 length: 15 amino acids. DNA of the CDR3: TGTGCCAGCAGCAACGGACTAGGGAACACCGGGGAGCTGTTTTTT. It encodes CASSNGLGNTGELFF.

This clonotype has ten or more counts. The chain couples TRBV30 to TRBJ1-5; 9 positions match TRBD1. CDR3 size: 14 residues. Germline trimming cut 0 bases from V and 11 bases from J; bases unmatched to any gene: 8. Germline loops: CDR1 GTSNPN, CDR2 SVGIG (reference sequence). As DNA, the CDR3 is TGTGCCTGGAGTGTCCCGGGACAGGGTGCGACCCAGCATTTT. Encoded protein: CAWSVPGQGATQHF.

This clonotype was picked up a small number of times. This sequence joins TRBV19 and TRBJ2-3; D unclear. CDR1 LNHDA and CDR2 SQIVND come from the germline V gene (reference sequence). Trimming stripped 7 bases from V and 2 bases from J, with 10 bases between. The CDR3 totals 13 residues. The CDR3 bases are TGTGCCAGTAAAGGCACTTACACAGATACGCAGTATTTT. Its protein product is CASKGTYTDTQYF.

This clonotype was observed at least ten times. CDR3 sequence reads: CASSEQVGDYGYTF. The CDR3 region has the DNA TGTGCCAGCAGTGAGCAAGTTGGGGACTATGGCTACACCTTC. The chain combines TRBV6-1 with TRBJ1-2; no clear D gene. Per the germline V gene, CDR1 is MNHNS and CDR2 is SASEGT. This CDR3 region has 14 residues. The ends were cut back, 3 bases at V and 3 bases at J, with 11 bases in the middle.

This chain's CDR3 is CASSRTSGVIEQFF. The CDR3, as DNA: TGTGCCAGCAGCAGGACTAGCGGGGTAATTGAGCAGTTCTTC. The chain recombines TRBV9 with TRBJ2-1; 12 nucleotides line up with TRBD2. Germline CDR1 is SGDLS and CDR2 is YYNGEE. V lost 4 bases and J lost 9; bases outside the gene matches: 5. The CDR3 has 14 residues.

This rearrangement joins TRBV9 to TRBJ1-2; unclear D gene. The CDR3 runs 12 residues. Trimming removed 6 bases from V and 2 bases from J, with 8 bases in between. CDR1 SGDLS and CDR2 YYNGEE come from the germline V gene. The DNA of the CDR3 is TGTGCCAGCACCCCTCAAAACTATGGCTACACCTTC. Protein product: CASTPQNYGYTF.

This rearrangement joins TRBV6-1 to TRBJ1-2; 9 bases align to TRBD1. Germline CDR1 and CDR2: MNHNS and SASEGT. The CDR3 runs to 16 residues. Trimming cost V 5 bases and J 2 bases; bases outside gene matches: 9. CDR3 coding DNA: TGTGCCAGCAGTCCCTTGCCGGGACAGGGAAACTATGGCTACACCTTC. It codes for CASSPLPGQGNYGYTF.

This clonotype has at least ten counts. CDR3 amino acids: CASSPSGQGVTEAFF. For the CDR3, the DNA is TGTGCCAGCAGCCCATCGGGACAGGGGGTCACTGAAGCTTTCTTT. The chain recombines TRBV27 with TRBJ1-1; TRBD1 agrees at 11 bases. The CDR3 sequence is 15 residues long. Germline V lookup: CDR1 MNHEY, CDR2 SMNVEV (reference sequence). Trimming cost V 6 bases and J 4 bases; bases outside gene matches: 7.

This clonotype appeared a few times. V gene TRBV5-6 combines with J gene TRBJ1-1; no clear D gene. This CDR3 is 15 amino acids long. CDR1 is SGHDT and CDR2 is YYEEEE in the germline V gene. Deletions cut 0 bases from V and 3 bases from J, with 12 bases between. This CDR3 reads CASSLGRHKYTEAFF. CDR3 in DNA: TGTGCCAGCAGCTTGGGACGCCACAAGTACACTGAAGCTTTCTTT.

In this sample, this clonotype turned up many times. This rearrangement joins TRBV11-2 to TRBJ2-5; TRBD2 agrees at 9 bases. After removal of 8 bases from V and 5 bases from J, the junction contained 15 bases not matched to a gene. Germline V lookup: CDR1 SGHAT, CDR2 FQNNGV. The CDR3 is made up of 16 amino acids. CDR3 coding DNA: TGTGCCAGCCGCTCACTTCCGCGGGAGGGCCAGGAGACCCAGTACTTC. Its translation is CASRSLPREGQETQYF.

This clonotype was seen repeatedly, ten times or more. The rearrangement links TRBV11-2 to TRBJ2-3, with 9 bases fitting TRBD1. The germline CDR1 and CDR2 sequences are SGHAT and FQNNGV. Trimming cost V 5 bases and J 1 base; bases outside gene matches: 4. CDR3 size: 15 residues. The CDR3 DNA follows: TGTGCCAGCAGCGCCCGGGACAGGGGCACAGATACGCAGTATTTT. It encodes CASSARDRGTDTQYF.

A note on this clonotype: A much larger clone differs by one base, so this may be a read error. The V gene is TRBV13, the J gene TRBJ2-1, with a tentative D call TRBD2 (5 bases). Per germline, CDR1 PRHDT and CDR2 FYEKMQ (reference sequence). CDR3 length equals 11 residues. CDR3 residues: CASSWGVEQLF. For the CDR3, the DNA is TGTGCCAGCAGCTGGGGAGTTGAGCAGCTCTTC.

This clonotype was counted ten times or more. The V gene is TRBV5-5, the J gene TRBJ1-6; D not resolved. Trimming left V 0 bases short and J 3 bases short, with 7 bases between. Germline CDR1 reads SGHKS; CDR2 reads YYEKEE (reference sequence). The CDR3 runs 15 residues. The CDR3 spells CASSLGTFYNSPLHF. CDR3 nucleotide sequence: TGTGCCAGCAGCTTGGGAACTTTCTATAATTCACCCCTCCACTTT.

This clonotype was seen ten or more times. V gene TRBV3-1 combines with J gene TRBJ2-7, with 15 bases fitting TRBD2. The CDR3 loop spans 16 amino acids. With V trimmed by 4 bases and J by 3 bases, 4 bases remained unmatched. CDR1 and CDR2 from the germline V gene are LGHDT and YNNKEL (reference sequence). CDR3 region: CASSPPGLAGGYEQYF. The CDR3 region has the DNA TGTGCCAGCAGCCCTCCGGGACTAGCGGGAGGCTACGAGCAGTACTTC.

As concerns this clonotype: Possible read error: a much larger clone is one base away. The chain joins TRBV2 to TRBJ2-1, with 8 bases identical to TRBD2. The CDR3 consists of 11 residues. Germline assignment: CDR1 SNHLY and CDR2 FYNNEI. DNA for the CDR3: TGTTCCAGCCTGGCGAGCGGGGGGCAGTTCTTC. It encodes CSSLASGGQFF.

This clonotype was seen repeatedly, ten times or more. J is TRBJ2-1 and V is TRBV20-1; no definite D call. The CDR3 has 17 amino acids. The germline CDR1 and CDR2 sequences are DFQATT and SNEGSKA (reference sequence). The ends were cut back, 0 bases at V and 4 bases at J, with 19 bases in the middle. The CDR3 here is CSARDSLRSDIYNEQFF. For the CDR3, the DNA is TGCAGTGCTAGAGACTCCCTGCGGTCGGATATTTACAATGAGCAGTTCTTC.

This clonotype showed up many times. This chain links TRBV2 with TRBJ2-1; D is perhaps TRBD1 (5 bases). Germline assignment: CDR1 SNHLY and CDR2 FYNNEI. There are 15 residues in the CDR3. With 5 bases removed from V and 4 bases from J, the gap between germline ends came to 15 bases. The CDR3: CASSPPRQTYNEQFF. The DNA for the CDR3 is TGTGCCAGCAGTCCCCCGAGACAGACTTACAATGAGCAGTTCTTC.

This clonotype was seen many times. The chain combines TRBV5-1 with TRBJ2-7; 10 bases line up with TRBD2. The CDR3 is 15 residues long. Trimming removed 1 base from V and 4 bases from J; junction bases left unmatched: 5. Germline CDR1 SGHRS, CDR2 YFSETQ. This chain's CDR3 is CASSLLAGGQYEQYF. CDR3 nucleotide sequence: TGCGCCAGCAGCTTGTTAGCGGGAGGTCAGTACGAGCAGTACTTC. The full variable domain, in which reference TRBV5-1 and TRBJ2-7 provide the parts outside the CDR3, is KAGVTQTPRYLIKTRGQQVTLSCSPISGHRSVSWYQQTPGQGLQFLFEYFSETQRNKGNFPGRFSGRQFSNSRSEMNVSTLELGDSALYLCASSLLAGGQYEQYFGPGTRLTVT.

This clonotype was counted only a few times. The chain carries TRBV5-1 and TRBJ2-7, with 8 positions matching TRBD2. V lost 4 bases, J lost 0 bases, and 6 bases stayed unmatched. CDR3 length equals 15 residues. CDR1 SGHRS and CDR2 YFSETQ come from the germline V gene. DNA for the CDR3: TGCGCCAGCAGCCGGGAGGGGGGGCCCTCCTACGAGCAGTACTTC. Encoded protein: CASSREGGPSYEQYF.

This clonotype was seen at least ten times. This chain links TRBV2 with TRBJ1-2; 8 nucleotides match TRBD1. The CDR3 is 14 residues long. In germline, CDR1 is SNHLY, CDR2 FYNNEI. V shed 1 base and J 5 bases; nucleotides not matched to a gene: 3. This CDR3 reads CASSEEQGVYGYTF. CDR3 nucleotides: TGTGCCAGCAGTGAAGAACAGGGGGTATATGGCTACACCTTC. Variable domain in full (rest from reference TRBV2 and TRBJ1-2): EPEVTQTPSHQVTQMGQEVILRCVPISNHLYFYWYRQILGQKVEFLVSFYNNEISEKSEIFDDQFSVERPDGSNFTLKIRSTKLEDSAMYFCASSEEQGVYGYTFGSGTRLTVV.